A selection of T cell receptor beta chains follows, all from one sample in a study of T cell responses to AZD1222 COVID-19 vaccine. Assay: immunoSEQ multiplex PCR; the TCRdb copy retains only in-frame clones and omits some. The table shows roughly 91,000 clones, with roughly 90% occurring only once. Material: peripheral blood, obtained on day 0 of AZD1222 vaccination. These receptors came from an adult in good health. Both conserved end residues are part of each CDR3. D genes are given only for firm matches. Clone size is not always given. Where it is, it says once, few, many or a class for expanded clones.

-,-,TRBV5-1,TRBJ1-2,CASSLSGYGYTF,TGCGCCAGCAGCTTGTCTGGCTATGGCTACACCTTC
-,-,TRBV6-1,TRBJ1-5,CASSEWDEGNQPQHF,TGTGCCAGCAGTGAATGGGATGAGGGAAATCAGCCCCAGCATTTT
-,-,TRBV28,TRBJ1-2,CASSPHPGQTGYTF,TGTGCCAGCAGTCCCCACCCCGGACAGACTGGCTACACCTTC
TRBD1,-,TRBV18,TRBJ1-2,CASSRVGTETYGYTF,TGTGCCAGCTCACGCGTCGGGACAGAGACCTATGGCTACACCTTC
-,-,TRBV5-1,TRBJ2-7,CASSGLETYEQYF,TGCGCCAGCAGCGGACTCGAAACCTACGAGCAGTACTTC
-,-,TRBV15,TRBJ1-5,CATRGRGGNQPQHF,TGTGCCACCAGGGGCCGGGGAGGCAATCAGCCCCAGCATTTT
TRBD1,few,TRBV11-2,TRBJ1-6,CASTMRQGNSPLHF,TGTGCCAGCACAATGAGACAGGGAAATTCACCCCTCCACTTT
-,-,TRBV3-1/TRBV3-2,TRBJ2-5,CASSHEGLEQETQYF,TGTGCCAGCAGCCATGAGGGGCTGGAACAAGAGACCCAGTACTTC
-,once,TRBV5-1,TRBJ2-1,CASSAVSNNEQFF,TGCGCCAGCAGCGCGGTTTCAAACAATGAGCAGTTCTTC
TRBD2,-,TRBV5-4,TRBJ2-3,CASSSSREARDTQYF,TGTGCCAGCAGCTCCAGCCGGGAGGCCCGAGATACGCAGTATTTT
TRBD1,-,TRBV7-8,TRBJ1-6,CASSSTGAGIGSPLHF,TGTGCCAGCAGCTCAACAGGGGCCGGTATTGGGTCACCCCTCCACTTT
-,-,TRBV10-3,TRBJ1-2,CAISGGYGYTF,TGTGCCATCAGTGGAGGGTATGGCTACACCTTC
TRBD1,-,TRBV19,TRBJ2-3,CASSIWTGGADTQYF,TGTGCCAGTAGTATTTGGACAGGGGGGGCAGATACGCAGTATTTT
TRBD2,-,TRBV7-6,TRBJ2-7,CASSLLAGDEQYF,TGTGCCAGCAGCTTGCTAGCGGGGGACGAGCAGTACTTC
-,-,TRBV7-8,TRBJ1-5,CASSLGRSGNQPQHF,TGTGCCAGCAGCTTAGGGAGGTCCGGCAATCAGCCCCAGCATTTT